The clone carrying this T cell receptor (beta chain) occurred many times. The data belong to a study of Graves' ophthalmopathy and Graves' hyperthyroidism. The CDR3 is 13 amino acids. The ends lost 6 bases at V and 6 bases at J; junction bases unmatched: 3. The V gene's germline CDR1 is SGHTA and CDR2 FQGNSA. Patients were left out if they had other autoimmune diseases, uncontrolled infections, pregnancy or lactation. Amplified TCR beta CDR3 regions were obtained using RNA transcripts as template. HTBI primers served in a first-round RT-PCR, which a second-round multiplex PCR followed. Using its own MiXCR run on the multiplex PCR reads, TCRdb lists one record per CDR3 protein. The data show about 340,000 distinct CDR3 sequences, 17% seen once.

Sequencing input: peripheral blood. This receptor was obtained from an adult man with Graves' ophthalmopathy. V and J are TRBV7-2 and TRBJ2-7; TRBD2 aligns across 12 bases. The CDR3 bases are TGTGCCAGCAGTACTAGCGGGGGGCTCGAGCAGTACTTC. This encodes CASSTSGGLEQYF.